The 30 T cell receptor beta chains in this list originate from one sample, sequenced in a study of neoadjuvant anti-PD-1 for oral cavity cancer. The method was immunoSEQ multiplex PCR; TCRdb's version includes in-frame clones alone and lacks a portion of them. The sample lists fewer than 70,000 clones, roughly 80% occurring once. The sequenced sample was PBMCs, obtained before nivolumab (anti-PD-1) treatment. All receptors derive from a person aged 35-80 years with oral cavity squamous cell carcinoma.

This chain connects TRBV6-1 to TRBJ1-2; D possibly corresponds to TRBD1 (6 bases). The CDR3 length is 12 residues. The ends were cut back, 9 bases at V and 2 bases at J, with 10 bases in the middle. From germline, CDR1 is MNHNS and CDR2 SASEGT. The CDR3 reads CASSRGNYGYTF. CDR3 nucleotide sequence: TGTGCCAGTAGCAGGGGAAACTATGGCTACACCTTC.

The V call is TRBV7-2, the J call TRBJ2-5; 11 bases match TRBD2. Trimming cost V 5 bases and J 3 bases; bases outside gene matches: 5. Germline V gene lookup returns CDR1 SGHTA and CDR2 FQGNSA. The CDR3 is 15 amino acids. CDR3 sequence: CASSATSGRKETQYF. CDR3 coding DNA: TGTGCCAGCAGCGCTACTAGCGGGAGAAAAGAGACCCAGTACTTC.

The chain is built from TRBV2 and TRBJ2-3; 8 bases are a match to TRBD2. This CDR3 has 14 amino acids. The germline CDR1 and CDR2 sequences are SNHLY and FYNNEI. Trimming at V came to 5 bases and at J to 3 bases, leaving 4 bases not matched to a gene. The DNA for the CDR3 is TGTGCCAGCAGTACCAGCGGGAGAACAGATACGCAGTATTTT. Encoded protein: CASSTSGRTDTQYF.

The chain couples TRBV19 to TRBJ1-2; D remains unclear. Per the germline V gene, CDR1 is LNHDA and CDR2 is SQIVND (reference sequence). V was shortened by 1 base and J by 4 bases, with 16 bases between the two germline ends. The CDR3 is 16 residues long. Here the CDR3 reads CASSIGWTPGGYGYTF. CDR3 nucleotide sequence: TGTGCCAGTAGTATAGGGTGGACTCCCGGAGGCTATGGCTACACCTTC.

The chain employs TRBV6-4 and TRBJ2-3, with 8 bases lining up with TRBD1. CDR3 length equals 20 residues. Unmatched junction bases numbered 21, after V lost 5 bases and J lost 2 bases. From germline, CDR1 is MRHNA and CDR2 SNTAGT. As DNA, the CDR3 is TGTGCCAGCAGTCTCCCACGGGACAGGATGGAGCGAAGAGTCACAGATACGCAGTATTTT. Its protein product is CASSLPRDRMERRVTDTQYF.

The chain uses TRBV11-2 and TRBJ2-1; 8 bases align to TRBD1. V lost 5 bases, J lost 10 bases, and 7 bases stayed unmatched. The CDR3 runs to 13 residues. From germline, CDR1 is SGHAT and CDR2 FQNNGV. In nucleotides, the CDR3 is TGTGCCAGCAGCCAAGACCGGGACAGGGAGCAGTTCTTC. Translated, it gives CASSQDRDREQFF. Together with reference TRBV11-2 and TRBJ2-1, the CDR3 gives the full variable domain: EAGVAQSPRYKIIEKRQSVAFWCNPISGHATLYWYQQILGQGPKLLIQFQNNGVVDDSQLPKDRFSAERLKGVDSTLKIQPAKLEDSAVYLCASSQDRDREQFFGPGTRLTVL.

The gene calls are TRBV7-9 and TRBJ1-1, with D possibly being TRBD1 (5 bases). From germline, CDR1 is SEHNR and CDR2 FQNEAQ (reference sequence). CDR3 length: 15 amino acids. V lost 5 bases, J lost 1 base, and 14 bases lay in between. This CDR3 is CASSLPAGWNTEAFF. The CDR3 nucleotides read TGTGCCAGCAGCCTACCCGCAGGGTGGAACACTGAAGCTTTCTTT.

V usage is TRBV30 and J usage is TRBJ1-1; no reliable D call. The V end lost 1 base, the J end lost 2 bases, and 11 bases lay between the germline ends. Looked up from germline, CDR1 is GTSNPN and CDR2 is SVGIG (reference sequence). The CDR3 is 14 amino acids. The CDR3 region is CAWSEWHPNTEAFF. The DNA of the CDR3 is TGTGCCTGGAGTGAGTGGCACCCAAACACTGAAGCTTTCTTT.

The chain uses TRBV2 and TRBJ2-7; 9 nucleotides match TRBD2. This CDR3 has 16 amino acids. Germline-derived CDR1 and CDR2 are SNHLY and FYNNEI. The ends lost 9 bases at V and 4 bases at J; junction bases unmatched: 16. The CDR3 reads CARNPPPASGVYEQYF. CDR3 DNA sequence: TGTGCCAGAAACCCCCCGCCGGCTAGCGGGGTTTACGAGCAGTACTTC.

This clone was detected once. This chain links TRBV6-5 with TRBJ2-1, with TRBD2 matching over 9 bases. Germline CDR1 MNHEY, CDR2 SVGAGI. This CDR3 is built from 15 residues. V was clipped by 6 bases and J by 2 bases; unmatched bases: 5. CDR3 DNA sequence: TGTGCCAGCAGCCGGCGGGAGGGAGCCTACAATGAGCAGTTCTTC. Amino acids: CASSRREGAYNEQFF.

The CDR3 spells CASSLTGGVYGYTF. The CDR3 nucleotides are TGTGCCAGCAGTCTGACAGGGGGCGTCTATGGCTACACCTTC. This sequence joins TRBV6-1 and TRBJ1-2; 10 bases are a match to TRBD1. This CDR3 contains 14 residues. The V gene's germline CDR1 is MNHNS and CDR2 SASEGT. J was trimmed by 4 bases and V by 5 bases; bases with no gene match: 4.

The rearrangement links TRBV2 to TRBJ2-1; D is possibly TRBD1 (6 bases). The CDR3 consists of 13 residues. Trimming took 7 bases from V and 6 from J, leaving 13 bases between them. The germline CDR1 and CDR2 sequences are SNHLY and FYNNEI. The DNA for the CDR3 is TGTGCCAGCATAAGGGGGAACCCCAATGAGCAGTTCTTC. Protein product: CASIRGNPNEQFF.

The chain links TRBV28 to TRBJ1-2, with TRBD1 matching over 7 bases. The CDR3 consists of 13 residues. The germline V gene has CDR1 MDHEN and CDR2 SYDVKM. V lost 5 bases, J lost 4 bases, and 4 bases stayed unmatched. This chain's CDR3 is CASSLQGGYGYTF. CDR3 nucleotide sequence: TGTGCCAGCAGTCTCCAGGGGGGCTATGGCTACACCTTC.

The chain uses TRBV4-2 and TRBJ2-1; D remains ambiguous. The germline V and J ends were trimmed by 2 bases and 7 bases, with 12 bases remaining between them. CDR1 LGHNA and CDR2 YNFKEQ come from the germline V gene. This CDR3 has 14 residues. CDR3 amino acids: CASSQLTSGNEQFF. As DNA, the CDR3 is TGTGCCAGCAGCCAATTGACTTCCGGGAATGAGCAGTTCTTC.

The rearrangement joins TRBV7-9 to TRBJ1-1; no definite D call. Trimming left V 1 base short and J 4 bases short, with 7 bases between. Germline V gives CDR1 SEHNR, CDR2 FQNEAQ (reference sequence). The CDR3 consists of 13 residues. In DNA form, the CDR3 reads TGTGCCAGCAGCTTAGGCCTCACCACTGAAGCTTTCTTT. The encoded protein is CASSLGLTTEAFF.

V is TRBV7-8 and J is TRBJ2-2, with D uncertain. Trimming pared 7 bases from V and 2 bases from J, leaving 14 bases between. The CDR3 is made up of 15 amino acids. Germline V lookup: CDR1 SGHVS, CDR2 FQNEAQ. The CDR3 DNA reads TGTGCCAGCATTCCTTGGACGGGTAACACCGGGGAGCTGTTTTTT. It encodes CASIPWTGNTGELFF.

This sequence joins TRBV7-7 and TRBJ2-1, with D possibly TRBD2 on 6 matching bases. The V gene's germline CDR1 is SSHAT and CDR2 FNYEAQ (reference sequence). The CDR3 is 15 amino acids. V lost 1 base and J 7 bases, leaving 14 bases between the germline ends. The CDR3 bases are TGTGCCAGCAGCTTAGGGGGGGATGCCCCGAATGAGCAGTTCTTC. Residues: CASSLGGDAPNEQFF.

This rearrangement joins TRBV10-2 to TRBJ1-3; D is ambiguous. Germline values: CDR1 WSHSY, CDR2 SAAADI. The CDR3 length is 16 residues. The V end lost 4 bases, the J end lost 4 bases, and 17 bases lay between the germline ends. The CDR3 region is CASSASRPGSGNTIYF. The CDR3 bases are TGCGCCAGCAGTGCGAGTAGGCCCGGCTCAGGAAACACCATATATTTT.

The chain links TRBV7-9 to TRBJ2-1; possibly TRBD2 for D (6 bases). This CDR3 comprises 15 residues. The V gene lost 5 bases and the J gene lost 8 bases, with 19 bases spanning the gap. Germline loops: CDR1 SEHNR, CDR2 FQNEAQ (reference sequence). Here the CDR3 reads CASSAPGVVRDEQFF. DNA for the CDR3: TGTGCCAGCAGCGCTCCGGGGGTGGTCCGGGATGAGCAGTTCTTC.

This chain connects TRBV2 to TRBJ2-6, with no clear D. The CDR3 loop spans 15 amino acids. The V end lost 3 bases, the J end lost 1 base, and 7 bases lay between the germline ends. Looked up from germline, CDR1 is SNHLY and CDR2 is FYNNEI. The DNA of the CDR3 is TGTGCCAGCAGTGATTGGGCTTCTGGGGCCAACGTCCTGACTTTC. It codes for CASSDWASGANVLTF. Complete variable domain (other parts from reference TRBV2 and TRBJ2-6): EPEVTQTPSHQVTQMGQEVILRCVPISNHLYFYWYRQILGQKVEFLVSFYNNEISEKSEIFDDQFSVERPDGSNFTLKIRSTKLEDSAMYFCASSDWASGANVLTFGAGSRLTVL.

The V gene is TRBV11-3, the J gene TRBJ2-7, with 7 bases identical to TRBD2. The germline gives CDR1 SGHNT, CDR2 YENEEA. V shed 0 bases, J shed 0 bases, and the junction held 2 bases outside the gene matches. The CDR3 has 15 amino acids. The CDR3: CASSLDGGNSYEQYF. The CDR3 coding sequence is TGTGCCAGCAGCTTAGACGGGGGGAACTCCTACGAGCAGTACTTC.

In DNA form, the CDR3 reads TGTGCCTGGAACGAGGGACGGGCGGCTGAAGCTTTCTTT. This gives the protein CAWNEGRAAEAFF. The genes are TRBV30 and TRBJ1-1; perhaps TRBD1 as D (5 bases). Germline CDR1 is GTSNPN and CDR2 is SVGIG (reference sequence). The CDR3 has 13 amino acids. Trimming pared 4 bases from V and 6 bases from J, leaving 15 bases between.

The chain uses TRBV6-1 and TRBJ2-5; D might be TRBD2 (6 bases). The DNA matches TRBJ2-7 better at its end, which makes the J call doubtful. Germline loops: CDR1 MNHNS, CDR2 SASEGT. The CDR3 is 13 amino acids. The CDR3 DNA sequence: TGTGCCAGCAGTATTGGGGGAGGTTACGAGCAGTACTTC. This codes for CASSIGGGYEQYF.

This clone is a singleton in its sample. V gene TRBV11-2 combines with J gene TRBJ1-1; no reliable D call. The CDR3 runs to 13 residues. With 3 bases removed from V and 3 bases from J, the gap between germline ends came to 8 bases. Germline V gene data show CDR1 as SGHAT and CDR2 as FQNNGV. The CDR3 nucleotides read TGTGCCAGCAGCTTGACCAGATACACTGAAGCTTTCTTT. The encoded protein is CASSLTRYTEAFF. Together with reference TRBV11-2 and TRBJ1-1, the CDR3 gives the full variable domain: EAGVAQSPRYKIIEKRQSVAFWCNPISGHATLYWYQQILGQGPKLLIQFQNNGVVDDSQLPKDRFSAERLKGVDSTLKIQPAKLEDSAVYLCASSLTRYTEAFFGQGTRLTVV.

The chain is built from TRBV19 and TRBJ1-3, with D tentatively TRBD1 (5 bases). Germline-derived CDR1 and CDR2 are LNHDA and SQIVND (reference sequence). The CDR3 spans 13 residues. The V gene lost 8 bases and the J gene lost 4 bases, with 12 bases spanning the gap. In nucleotides, the CDR3 is TGTGCCAGTGCACGGGGGAGAGGAAACACCATATATTTT. It is translated as CASARGRGNTIYF.

The rearrangement links TRBV11-2 to TRBJ2-5; TRBD2 matches 11 bases. The CDR3 length is 14 residues. V trimming: 3 bases; J trimming: 5 bases; junction bases outside the gene matches: 2. Germline CDR1 and CDR2: SGHAT and FQNNGV. The CDR3 nucleotides are TGTGCCAGCAGCTTTAGCGGGGGGGGCGAGACCCAGTACTTC. Protein product: CASSFSGGGETQYF.

V gene TRBV25-1 combines with J gene TRBJ2-5; 9 bases map to TRBD2. J gave up 5 bases and V 6 bases, and 1 base lay outside the gene matches. CDR3 length: 12 amino acids. Germline V gene lookup returns CDR1 MGHDK and CDR2 SYGVNS. The CDR3 spells CASSAGGETQYF. In DNA form, the CDR3 reads TGTGCCAGCAGCGCGGGGGGGGAGACCCAGTACTTC.

The rearrangement links TRBV5-1 to TRBJ1-2; TRBD1 matches 7 bases. The CDR3 loop spans 14 amino acids. Germline V lookup: CDR1 SGHRS, CDR2 YFSETQ. Trimming cost V 0 bases and J 8 bases; bases outside gene matches: 7. The CDR3 loop reads CASSLGDSPIGYTF. The DNA for the CDR3 is TGCGCCAGCAGCTTGGGGGACAGTCCTATCGGCTACACCTTC.

The rearrangement joins TRBV19 to TRBJ1-1, with D perhaps TRBD1 (5 bases). The CDR3 covers 14 residues. CDR1 is LNHDA and CDR2 is SQIVND in the germline V gene (reference sequence). V dropped 6 bases and J dropped 5 bases, with 16 bases sitting between them. DNA for the CDR3: TGTGCCAGTAGCTACGTCGGTGGGGGGACTGAAGCTTTCTTT. Residues: CASSYVGGGTEAFF.

This clone was seen a few times. The chain combines TRBV7-2 with TRBJ2-5; D is ambiguous. Per the germline V gene, CDR1 is SGHTA and CDR2 is FQGNSA. The CDR3 runs 13 residues. V was pared by 0 bases and J by 2 bases, with 4 bases between. The CDR3 DNA sequence: TGTGCCAGCAGCTTAGCACGTCAAGAGACCCAGTACTTC. This translates into CASSLARQETQYF.